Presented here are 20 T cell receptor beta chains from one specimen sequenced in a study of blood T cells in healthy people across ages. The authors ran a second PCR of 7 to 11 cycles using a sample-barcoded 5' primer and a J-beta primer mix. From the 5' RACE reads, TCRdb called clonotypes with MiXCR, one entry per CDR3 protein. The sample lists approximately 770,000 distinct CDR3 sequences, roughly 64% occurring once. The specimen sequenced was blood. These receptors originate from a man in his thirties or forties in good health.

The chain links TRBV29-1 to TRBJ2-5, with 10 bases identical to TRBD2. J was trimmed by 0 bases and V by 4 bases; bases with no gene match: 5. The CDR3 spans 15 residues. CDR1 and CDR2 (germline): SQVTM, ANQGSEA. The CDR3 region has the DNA TGCAGCGTTGCCCCCCTAGCGGGGGACCAAGAGACCCAGTACTTC. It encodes CSVAPLAGDQETQYF.

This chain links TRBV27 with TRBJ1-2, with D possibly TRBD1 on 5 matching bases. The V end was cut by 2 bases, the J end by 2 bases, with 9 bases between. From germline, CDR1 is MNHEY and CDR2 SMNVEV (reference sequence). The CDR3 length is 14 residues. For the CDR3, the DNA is TGTGCCAGCAGTTTAAGGCGGGGGAACTATGGCTACACCTTC. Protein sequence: CASSLRRGNYGYTF.

Here the CDR3 DNA reads TGTGCCAGCAAGGAAGGGAACGTCTACAATGAGCAGTTCTTC. Its protein is CASKEGNVYNEQFF. This chain links TRBV6-5 with TRBJ2-1; the D is unclear. The CDR3 runs to 14 residues. Germline V gene lookup returns CDR1 MNHEY and CDR2 SVGAGI. Trimming removed 7 bases at V and 3 bases at J, with 13 bases between.

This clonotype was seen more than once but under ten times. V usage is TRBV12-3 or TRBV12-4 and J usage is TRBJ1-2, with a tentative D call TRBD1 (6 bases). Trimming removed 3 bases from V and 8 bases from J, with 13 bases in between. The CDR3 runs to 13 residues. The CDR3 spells CASSLGGGKGYTF. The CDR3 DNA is TGTGCCAGCAGTTTGGGCGGGGGCAAAGGCTACACCTTC.

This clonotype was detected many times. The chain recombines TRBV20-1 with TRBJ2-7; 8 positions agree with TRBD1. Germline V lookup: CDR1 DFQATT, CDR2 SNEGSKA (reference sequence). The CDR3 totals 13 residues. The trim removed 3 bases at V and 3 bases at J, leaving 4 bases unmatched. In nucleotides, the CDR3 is TGCAGTGCTAGTCCCGGGACAGGCTACGAGCAGTACTTC. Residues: CSASPGTGYEQYF.

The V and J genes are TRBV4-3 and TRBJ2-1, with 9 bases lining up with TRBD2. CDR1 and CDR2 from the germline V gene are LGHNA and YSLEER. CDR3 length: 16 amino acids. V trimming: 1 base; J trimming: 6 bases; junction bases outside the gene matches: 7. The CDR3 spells CASSQARLAGRNEQFF. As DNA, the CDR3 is TGCGCCAGCAGCCAAGCCAGGCTAGCGGGGCGCAATGAGCAGTTCTTC.

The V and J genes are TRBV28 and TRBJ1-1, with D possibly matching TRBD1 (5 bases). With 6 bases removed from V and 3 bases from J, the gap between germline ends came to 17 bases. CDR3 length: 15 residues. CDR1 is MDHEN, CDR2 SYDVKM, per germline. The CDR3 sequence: CASRSGPGTYTEAFF. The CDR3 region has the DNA TGTGCCAGCAGGTCCGGGCCCGGGACCTACACTGAAGCTTTCTTT.

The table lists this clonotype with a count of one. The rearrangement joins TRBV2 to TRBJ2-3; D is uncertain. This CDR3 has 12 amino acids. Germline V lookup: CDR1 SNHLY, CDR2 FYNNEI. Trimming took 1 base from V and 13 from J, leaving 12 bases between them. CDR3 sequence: CASSEGPQSEYF. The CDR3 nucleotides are TGTGCCAGCAGTGAAGGGCCCCAGTCAGAGTATTTT. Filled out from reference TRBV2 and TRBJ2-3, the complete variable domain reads EPEVTQTPSHQVTQMGQEVILRCVPISNHLYFYWYRQILGQKVEFLVSFYNNEISEKSEIFDDQFSVERPDGSNFTLKIRSTKLEDSAMYFCASSEGPQSEYFGPGTRLTVL.

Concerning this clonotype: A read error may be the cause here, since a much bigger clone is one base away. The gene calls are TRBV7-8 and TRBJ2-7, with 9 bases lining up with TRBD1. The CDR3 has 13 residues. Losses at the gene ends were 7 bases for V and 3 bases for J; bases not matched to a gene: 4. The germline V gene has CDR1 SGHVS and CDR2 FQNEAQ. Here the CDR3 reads CASNRDRDYEQYF. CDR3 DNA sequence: TGTGCCAGCAACCGGGACAGGGACTACGAGCAGTACTTC.

DNA for the CDR3: TGTGCCAGCAGCTTAGGGCTAGTCCCAGATACGCAGTATTTT. It is translated as CASSLGLVPDTQYF. V gene TRBV7-3 combines with J gene TRBJ2-3; no firm D call. This CDR3 has 14 residues. Germline V CDR1 and CDR2: SGHTA, FQGTGA. The ends were cut back, 2 bases at V and 4 bases at J, with 10 bases in the middle.

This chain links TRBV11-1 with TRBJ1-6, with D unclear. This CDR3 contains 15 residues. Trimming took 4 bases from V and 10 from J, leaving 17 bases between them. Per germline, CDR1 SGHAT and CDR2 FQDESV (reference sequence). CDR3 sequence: CASSSTGSVSSPLHF. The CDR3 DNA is TGTGCCAGCAGCTCGACCGGATCAGTGTCCTCACCCCTCCACTTT. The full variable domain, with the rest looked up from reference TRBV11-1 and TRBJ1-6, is EAEVAQSPRYKITEKSQAVAFWCDPISGHATLYWYRQILGQGPELLVQFQDESVVDDSQLPKDRFSAERLKGVDSTLKIQPAELGDSAMYLCASSSTGSVSSPLHFGNGTRLTVT.

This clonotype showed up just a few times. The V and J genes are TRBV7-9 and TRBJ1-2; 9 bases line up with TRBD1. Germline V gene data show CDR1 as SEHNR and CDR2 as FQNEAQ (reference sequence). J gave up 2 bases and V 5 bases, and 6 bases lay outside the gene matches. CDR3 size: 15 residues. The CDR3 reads CASSPQGAQNYGYTF. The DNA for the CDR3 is TGTGCCAGCAGCCCACAGGGGGCGCAGAACTATGGCTACACCTTC.

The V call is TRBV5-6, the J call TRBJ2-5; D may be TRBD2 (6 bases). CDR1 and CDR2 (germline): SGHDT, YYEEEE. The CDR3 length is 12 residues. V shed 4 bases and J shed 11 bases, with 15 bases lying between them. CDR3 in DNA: TGTGCCAGCAGCACGGGAGACAATGAGCAGTACTTC. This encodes CASSTGDNEQYF.

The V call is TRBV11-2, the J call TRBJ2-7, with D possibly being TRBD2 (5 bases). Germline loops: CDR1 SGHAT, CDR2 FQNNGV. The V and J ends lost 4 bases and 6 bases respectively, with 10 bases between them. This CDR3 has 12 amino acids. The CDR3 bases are TGTGCCAGCAGCTCCCAGGAGGTCGAGCAGTACTTC. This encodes CASSSQEVEQYF.

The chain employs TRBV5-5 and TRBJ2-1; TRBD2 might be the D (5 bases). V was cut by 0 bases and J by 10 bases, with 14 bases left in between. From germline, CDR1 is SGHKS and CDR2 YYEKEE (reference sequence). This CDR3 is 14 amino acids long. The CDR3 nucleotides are TGTGCCAGCAGCTTGGGCCTAGCAGTAGAAGAGCAGTTCTTC. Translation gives CASSLGLAVEEQFF.

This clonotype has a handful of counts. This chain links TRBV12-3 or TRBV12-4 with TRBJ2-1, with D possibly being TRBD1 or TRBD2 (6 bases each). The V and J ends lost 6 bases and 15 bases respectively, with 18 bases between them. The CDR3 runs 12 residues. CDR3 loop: CASSKPKGGAFF. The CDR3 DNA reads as TGTGCCAGCAGCAAACCGAAGGGGGGCGCGTTCTTC.

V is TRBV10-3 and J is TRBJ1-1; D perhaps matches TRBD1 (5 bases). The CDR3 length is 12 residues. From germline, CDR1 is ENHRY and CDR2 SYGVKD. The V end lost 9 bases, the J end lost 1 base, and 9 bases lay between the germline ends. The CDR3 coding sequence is TGTGCCATGCAAGGGACGAACACTGAAGCTTTCTTT. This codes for CAMQGTNTEAFF.

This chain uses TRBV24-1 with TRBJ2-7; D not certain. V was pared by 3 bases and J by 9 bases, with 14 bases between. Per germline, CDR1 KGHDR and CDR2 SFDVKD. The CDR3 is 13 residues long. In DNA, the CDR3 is TGTGCCACCAGTGATCTGGCGAGCACAACGCAGTACTTC. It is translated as CATSDLASTTQYF.

The CDR3 is CASSRTGRIVAGELFF. In DNA, the CDR3 is TGTGCCAGTAGTAGGACAGGGAGGATTGTAGCCGGGGAGCTGTTTTTT. The rearrangement links TRBV19 to TRBJ2-2; TRBD1 matches 8 bases. The junction had 10 bases not matched to a gene; V was cut back by 4 bases and J by 6 bases. Per germline, CDR1 LNHDA and CDR2 SQIVND (reference sequence). This CDR3 comprises 16 residues.

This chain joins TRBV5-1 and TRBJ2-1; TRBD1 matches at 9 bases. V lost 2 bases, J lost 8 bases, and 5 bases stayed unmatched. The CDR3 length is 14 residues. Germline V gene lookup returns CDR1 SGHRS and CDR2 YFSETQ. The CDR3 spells CASSFRDRVDEQFF. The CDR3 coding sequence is TGCGCCAGCAGCTTCCGGGACAGGGTGGATGAGCAGTTCTTC.